The rows below give T cell receptor beta chains drawn from one sample of a study of OX40 agonist ivuxolimab in advanced cancers. The protocol was immunoSEQ multiplex PCR, while the TCRdb copy is restricted to in-frame clones and leaves out a portion. The sample gives tens of thousands of clones, 80% to 90% of which show up once; roughly 0.9% is in the top ten. The sequenced sample was CD4+ or CD8+ T cells sorted from blood, obtained in a trial of the OX40 agonist ivuxolimab. Receptors originate from an adult with an advanced solid tumor such as melanoma, head and neck, liver or kidney cancer. Each CDR3 is given without its conserved first and last residue. For some rows the clone size is stated as once, few or many, or as a class when expanded; others skip it.

>-|TRBJ2-2|TRBV5-4
ASSLGGQGITGELF
>-|TRBJ1-4|TRBV28
ASFSSSERGRKLF
>-|TRBJ2-6|TRBV7-2
ASSLRTGANVLT
>-|TRBJ1-6|TRBV6-6
ASSYGQGYNSPLH
>-|TRBJ2-3|TRBV5-1
ASSGGTHRTDTQY
>-|TRBJ1-5|TRBV5-8
ASSYRVAQPQH
>-|TRBJ1-2|TRBV18
ASSPLHSGGDGYT
>few|TRBJ2-5|TRBV4-1
ASSQERGGRETQY
>-|TRBJ2-7|TRBV9
ASSVEPGQGYEQY
>few|TRBJ1-5|TRBV28
ASSYRRDQPQH